What follows is one T cell receptor (beta chain) and its context. This clonotype has ten or more counts. It lacks a known antigen. No qualities accompany the bases; no much larger clone lies one base away. This sample is part of a study of response to subunit inactivated influenza vaccine (dated by TCRdb to between 2017 and 2018). About the study as a whole: To follow how T cells responded to a trivalent subunit inactivated influenza vaccine, the researchers relied on deep quantitative profiling of the T cell receptor repertoire.

The library was prepared using RT-PCR. Sequenced using an Illumina HiSeq 2500. The public reads were run again by TCRdb, first through fastp at Q25 and then through MiXCR, and only productive beta chains were kept. Duplicate CDR3 protein sequences are folded into a single record with the most common DNA and genes. This sample gives fewer than 650,000 distinct CDR3 sequences in total; over 10% of them show up just once. Together, the top ten hold around 13% of the sample. V and J are trimmed by 5 bases and 9 bases, and the gene matches miss 4 bases of the junction. Including the terminal cysteine and phenylalanine, the CDR3 comprises 13 residues. The only DNA kept is the CDR3, 39 bases in frame from the first base. CDR1 and CDR2 were assigned from the germline V gene (reference sequence) as SEHNR and FQNEAQ. Overall study outcomes, separate from this receptor: The authors suggested that each seasonal influenza vaccination may recruit only a limited number of new T cells.

This specimen's time point label, interpreted: approximately 40 days after influenza vaccine administration. The V gene is TRBV7-9 and the J gene is TRBJ2-1; 10 of the junction bases match TRBD2. The sample consisted of PBMCs from blood, taken roughly 48 days after vaccination. This receptor was identified in a man aged 50-60 years who received an inactivated influenza vaccine. Donor details come from another sample of the same person, matched by shared clones. The base sequence is TGTGCCAGCAGCACCGGGACTAGCGTTGAGCAGTTCTTC. It codes for CASSTGTSVEQFF.